The rows below give T cell receptor beta chains drawn from one sample of a study of blood T cell repertoires in COVID-19. The table came from immunoSEQ multiplex PCR; TCRdb's copy has only in-frame clones and leaves some out. The sample contains 120,000 to 150,000 clones, around 87% of which appear only once. The sample comprised peripheral blood. These receptors were obtained from a human donor in a cohort sampled during active COVID-19. Each CDR3 is given with its conserved first and last residue. The D gene is left open where the match is weak. Not all rows give a size; the values are once, few, many and, for expanded clones, a class.

TRBV18	.	TRBJ2-5	.	TGTGCCAGCTCACCACGGAGTTACCAAGAGACCCAGTACTTC	CASSPRSYQETQYF
TRBV7-9	TRBD2	TRBJ2-2	.	TGTGCCAGCAGCGCTACTAGCGGGAGGAGCACCGGGGAGCTGTTTTTT	CASSATSGRSTGELFF
TRBV7-2	.	TRBJ1-1	.	TGTGCCAGCAGCTTAGAGGGTCCGGGGGGAGGCACTGAAGCTTTCTTT	CASSLEGPGGGTEAFF
TRBV4-2	TRBD2	TRBJ2-5	.	TGTGCCAGCAGCCAAGAGGGGGGTAGCGGGGGGTACCAAGAGACCCAGTACTTC	CASSQEGGSGGYQETQYF
TRBV5-1	.	TRBJ1-1	.	TGCGCCAGCAGCTTGGACAGGAACACTGAAGCTTTCTTT	CASSLDRNTEAFF
TRBV10-3	.	TRBJ1-2	.	TGTGCCACTCTACCATCAGGTCACAGCTCTAACTATGGCTACACCTTC	CATLPSGHSSNYGYTF
TRBV7-8	TRBD2	TRBJ2-7	.	TGTGCCAGCAGCTTAGTCATAGGGACTAGCGTCGAGCAGTACTTC	CASSLVIGTSVEQYF
TRBV2	TRBD1	TRBJ1-6	.	TGTGCCAGCAGGTCGGAGACAGGGTTTAATTCACCCCTCCACTTT	CASRSETGFNSPLHF
TRBV7-9	TRBD1	TRBJ1-2	few	TGTGCCAGCAGCCCCAGACAGGGCCCCCCCTACACCTTC	CASSPRQGPPYTF
TRBV6-6	.	TRBJ2-7	.	TGTGCCAGCAGTCCAGGCCCCAGGGTAGCTAAGGTCCACGAGCAGTACTTC	CASSPGPRVAKVHEQYF